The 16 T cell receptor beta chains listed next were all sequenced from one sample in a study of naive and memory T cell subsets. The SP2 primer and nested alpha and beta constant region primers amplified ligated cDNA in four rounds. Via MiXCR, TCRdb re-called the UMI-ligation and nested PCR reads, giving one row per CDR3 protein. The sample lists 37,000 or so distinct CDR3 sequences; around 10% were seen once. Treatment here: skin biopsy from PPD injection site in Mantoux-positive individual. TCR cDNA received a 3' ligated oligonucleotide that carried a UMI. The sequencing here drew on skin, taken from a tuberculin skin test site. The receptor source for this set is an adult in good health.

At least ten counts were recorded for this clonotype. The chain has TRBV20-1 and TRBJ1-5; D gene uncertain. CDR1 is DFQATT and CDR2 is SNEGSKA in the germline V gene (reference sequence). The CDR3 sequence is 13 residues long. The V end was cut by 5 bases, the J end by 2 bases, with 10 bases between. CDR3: CSAPDTGNQPQHF. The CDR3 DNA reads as TGCAGTGCTCCCGACACTGGCAATCAGCCCCAGCATTTT.

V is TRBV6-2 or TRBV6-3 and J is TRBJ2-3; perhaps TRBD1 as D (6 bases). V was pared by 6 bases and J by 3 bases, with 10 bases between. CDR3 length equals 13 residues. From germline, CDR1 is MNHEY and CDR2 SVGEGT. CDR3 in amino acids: CASRGRGTDTQYF. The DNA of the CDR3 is TGTGCCAGCAGGGGCAGGGGAACAGATACGCAGTATTTT.

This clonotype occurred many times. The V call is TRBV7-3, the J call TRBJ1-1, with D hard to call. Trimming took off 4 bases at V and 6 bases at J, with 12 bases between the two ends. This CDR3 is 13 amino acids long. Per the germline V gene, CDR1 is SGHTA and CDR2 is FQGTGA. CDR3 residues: CASSSQDLSEAFF. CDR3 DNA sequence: TGTGCCAGCAGCTCGCAAGACCTCTCTGAAGCTTTCTTT. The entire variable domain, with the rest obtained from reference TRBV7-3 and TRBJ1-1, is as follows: GAGVSQTPSNKVTEKGKYVELRCDPISGHTALYWYRQSLGQGPEFLIYFQGTGAADDSGLPNDRFFAVRPEGSVSTLKIQRTERGDSAVYLCASSSQDLSEAFFGQGTRLTVV.

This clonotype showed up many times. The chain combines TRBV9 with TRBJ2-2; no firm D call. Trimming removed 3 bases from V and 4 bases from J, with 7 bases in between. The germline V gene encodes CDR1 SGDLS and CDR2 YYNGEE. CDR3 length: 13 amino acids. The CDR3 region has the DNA TGTGCCAGCAGCGAAAGCTTCACCGGGGAGCTGTTTTTT. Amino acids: CASSESFTGELFF.

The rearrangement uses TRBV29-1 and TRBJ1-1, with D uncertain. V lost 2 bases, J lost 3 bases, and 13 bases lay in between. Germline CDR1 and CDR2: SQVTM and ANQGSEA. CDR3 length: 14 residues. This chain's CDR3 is CSVELGSRYTEAFF. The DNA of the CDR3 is TGCAGCGTTGAACTCGGCAGCCGATACACTGAAGCTTTCTTT.

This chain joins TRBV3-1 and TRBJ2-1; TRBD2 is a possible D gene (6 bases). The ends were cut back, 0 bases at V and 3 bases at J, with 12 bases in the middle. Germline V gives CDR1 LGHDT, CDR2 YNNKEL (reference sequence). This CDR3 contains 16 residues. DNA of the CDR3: TGTGCCAGCAGCCAAGATGGGGCTAGCGTCTACAATGAGCAGTTCTTC. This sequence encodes CASSQDGASVYNEQFF.

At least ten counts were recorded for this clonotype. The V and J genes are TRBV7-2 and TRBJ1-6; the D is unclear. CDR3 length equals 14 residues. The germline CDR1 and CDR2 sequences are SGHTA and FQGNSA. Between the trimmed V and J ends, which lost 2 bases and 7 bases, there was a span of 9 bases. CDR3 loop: CASSLYPANSPLHF. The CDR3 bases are TGTGCCAGCAGCTTATACCCGGCCAATTCACCCCTCCACTTT.

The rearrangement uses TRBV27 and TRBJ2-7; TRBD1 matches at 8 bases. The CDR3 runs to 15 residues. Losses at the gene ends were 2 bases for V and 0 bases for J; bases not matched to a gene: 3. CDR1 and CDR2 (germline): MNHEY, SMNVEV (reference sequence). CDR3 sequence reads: CASSLLQGGSYEQYF. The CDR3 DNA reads TGTGCCAGCAGTTTACTACAGGGGGGCTCCTACGAGCAGTACTTC.

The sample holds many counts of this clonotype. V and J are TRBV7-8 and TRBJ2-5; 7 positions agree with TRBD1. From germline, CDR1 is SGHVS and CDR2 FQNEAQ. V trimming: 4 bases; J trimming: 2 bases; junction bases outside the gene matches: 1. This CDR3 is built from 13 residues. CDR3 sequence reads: CASSWGQQETQYF. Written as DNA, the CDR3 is TGTGCCAGCAGCTGGGGACAGCAAGAGACCCAGTACTTC.

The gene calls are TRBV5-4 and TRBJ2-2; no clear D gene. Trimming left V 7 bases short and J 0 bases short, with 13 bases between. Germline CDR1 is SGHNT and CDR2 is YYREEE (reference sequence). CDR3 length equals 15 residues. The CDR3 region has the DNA TGTGCCAGCCGTGGGTTAGGGTCGAACACCGGGGAGCTGTTTTTT. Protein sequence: CASRGLGSNTGELFF.

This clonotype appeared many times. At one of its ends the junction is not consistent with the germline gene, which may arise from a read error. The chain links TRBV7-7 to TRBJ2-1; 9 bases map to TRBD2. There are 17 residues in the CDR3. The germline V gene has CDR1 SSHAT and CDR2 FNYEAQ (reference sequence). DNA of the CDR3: TGTGCTAGCAGCGCACGACTAGCGGTCGGGTCCTACAATGAGCAGTTCTTC. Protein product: CASSARLAVGSYNEQFF.

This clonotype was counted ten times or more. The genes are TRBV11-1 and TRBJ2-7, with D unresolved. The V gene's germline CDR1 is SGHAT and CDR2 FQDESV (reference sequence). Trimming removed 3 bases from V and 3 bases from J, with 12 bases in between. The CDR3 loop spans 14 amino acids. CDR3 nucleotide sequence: TGTGCCAGCAGCTTTGTGGACCTTAACTACGAGCAGTACTTC. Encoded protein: CASSFVDLNYEQYF.

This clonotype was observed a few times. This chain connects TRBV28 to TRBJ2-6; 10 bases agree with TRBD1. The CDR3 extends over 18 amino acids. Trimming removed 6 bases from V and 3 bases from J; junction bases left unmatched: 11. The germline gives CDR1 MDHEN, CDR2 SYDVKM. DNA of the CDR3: TGTGCCAGCAGGGCCAGTCCCGGGACAGGGGTTGGGGCCAACGTCCTGACTTTC. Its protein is CASRASPGTGVGANVLTF.

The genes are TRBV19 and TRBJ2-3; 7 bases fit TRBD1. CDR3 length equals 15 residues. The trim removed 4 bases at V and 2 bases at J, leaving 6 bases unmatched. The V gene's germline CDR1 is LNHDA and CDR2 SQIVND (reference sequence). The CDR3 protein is CASSKQGTPTDTQYF. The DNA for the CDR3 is TGTGCCAGTAGTAAACAGGGGACCCCCACAGATACGCAGTATTTT.

CDR3 in amino acids: CASSGLAGAAETQYF. CDR3 coding DNA: TGTGCCAGCAGTGGGCTAGCGGGAGCAGCAGAGACCCAGTACTTC. The V gene is TRBV2, the J gene TRBJ2-5; 10 bases map to TRBD2. Trimming cost V 4 bases and J 4 bases; bases outside gene matches: 6. CDR1 and CDR2 from the germline V gene are SNHLY and FYNNEI. The CDR3 consists of 15 residues.

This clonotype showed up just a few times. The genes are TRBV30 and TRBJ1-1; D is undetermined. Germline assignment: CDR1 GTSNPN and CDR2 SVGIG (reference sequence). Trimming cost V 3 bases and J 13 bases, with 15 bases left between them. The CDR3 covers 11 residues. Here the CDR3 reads CAWSVGTVVFF. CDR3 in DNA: TGTGCCTGGAGCGTCGGCACAGTGGTTTTCTTT.